These 24 T cell receptor beta chains share one sample of origin, sequenced in a study of monozygotic twins with inflammatory bowel disease. TCRdb re-called the 5' RACE reads, yielding one record per CDR3 amino acid sequence without DNA. The repertoire table contains about 160,000 distinct CDR3 sequences. Sequenced: blood. The receptors come from a human donor with ulcerative colitis or Crohn's disease, or a healthy co-twin of an affected twin (not recorded which).

The V call is TRBV14, the J call TRBJ1-1; the D gene TCRdb calls, TRBD1, cannot be checked with no DNA. Germline loops: CDR1 SGHDN, CDR2 FVKESK. This CDR3 spans 15 amino acids. The CDR3 loop is CASSPSTGRNTEAFF.

The chain employs TRBV6-1 and TRBJ2-5; absent DNA, TCRdb's TRBD1 call cannot be checked. The CDR3 covers 14 residues. Germline-derived CDR1 and CDR2 are MNHNS and SASEGT. The CDR3 here is CASSRGQRRETQYF.

The V and J genes are TRBV5-1 and TRBJ2-7. There are 14 residues in the CDR3. CDR1 and CDR2 (germline): SGHRS, YFSETQ. CDR3 sequence reads: CASSFGRVAYEQYF.

The chain combines TRBV7-2 with TRBJ2-4. Germline assignment: CDR1 SGHTA and CDR2 FQGNSA. CDR3 size: 16 residues. CDR3 protein: CASSLNIALAKNIQYF.

The chain uses TRBV28 and TRBJ2-7; checking the TCRdb D call of TRBD1 is not possible without DNA. Germline values: CDR1 MDHEN, CDR2 SYDVKM. The CDR3 runs to 15 residues. This chain's CDR3 is CASSLSTGGRREQYF. The full variable domain, with the rest looked up from reference TRBV28 and TRBJ2-7, is DVKVTQSSRYLVKRTGEKVFLECVQDMDHENMFWYRQDPGLGLRLIYFSYDVKMKEKGDIPEGYSVSREKKERFSLILESASTNQTSMYLCASSLSTGGRREQYFGPGTRLTVT.

V gene TRBV11-2 combines with J gene TRBJ1-1; the D call from TCRdb, TRBD1, cannot be confirmed without DNA. CDR1 is SGHAT and CDR2 is FQNNGV in the germline V gene. The CDR3 runs 15 residues. CDR3 protein: CASSPKDRLNTEAFF.

The chain uses TRBV6-2 or TRBV6-3 and TRBJ2-5; TCRdb's D call of TRBD2 is untestable without DNA. CDR1 MNHEY and CDR2 SVGEGT come from the germline V gene. CDR3 length: 19 residues. CDR3 sequence reads: CASSPWTSPISMLQETQYF.

V usage is TRBV7-8 and J usage is TRBJ1-2; TCRdb outputs TRBD1, but without DNA this stays unchecked. There are 14 residues in the CDR3. From germline, CDR1 is SGHVS and CDR2 FQNEAQ. The CDR3 loop reads CASSSGQTNYGYTF.

The rearrangement uses TRBV3-1 and TRBJ2-1; TCRdb returns TRBD2, unconfirmable since there is no DNA. Looked up from germline, CDR1 is LGHDT and CDR2 is YNNKEL (reference sequence). There are 14 residues in the CDR3. CDR3 sequence: CASSGTSGGNEQFF.

The genes are TRBV9 and TRBJ1-6. Germline loops: CDR1 SGDLS, CDR2 YYNGEE. The CDR3 has 15 amino acids. This CDR3 is CASSVEGLYNSPLHF.

This chain joins TRBV29-1 and TRBJ1-1; checking the TCRdb D call of TRBD1 is not possible without DNA. CDR1 SQVTM and CDR2 ANQGSEA come from the germline V gene. This CDR3 has 13 amino acids. CDR3 amino acids: CSVEGQISPEAFF.

The chain is built from TRBV5-4 and TRBJ1-1; checking the TCRdb D call of TRBD1 is not possible without DNA. Germline CDR1 is SGHNT and CDR2 is YYREEE (reference sequence). CDR3 length: 16 residues. CDR3 protein: CASSLGSGTPNTEAFF.

CDR3 region: CASSVRGGANEKLFF. This chain uses TRBV9 with TRBJ1-4. There are 15 residues in the CDR3. Germline CDR1 reads SGDLS; CDR2 reads YYNGEE.

The chain couples TRBV12-3 or TRBV12-4 to TRBJ2-2; the TRBD1 assignment by TCRdb is unverifiable without DNA. The CDR3 has 15 residues. CDR3 loop: CASSYDRGPTGELFF.

The chain joins TRBV11-1 to TRBJ2-7; TCRdb picks TRBD2, but there is no DNA to check that call. CDR1 and CDR2 (germline): SGHAT, FQDESV (reference sequence). The CDR3 consists of 19 residues. The CDR3 loop reads CASSFLAGQLAIYSYEQYF.

CDR3 sequence: CASRAYTDTQYF. This chain connects TRBV12-3 or TRBV12-4 to TRBJ2-3. The CDR3 is 12 amino acids.

The genes are TRBV10-3 and TRBJ2-3; the TCRdb D gene call, TRBD2, has no DNA to confirm it. The length of the CDR3 is 17 residues. CDR1 and CDR2 from the germline V gene are ENHRY and SYGVKD. The CDR3: CAISESETVREGDTQYF.

The chain is built from TRBV27 and TRBJ2-7. This CDR3 is built from 15 residues. Per the germline V gene, CDR1 is MNHEY and CDR2 is SMNVEV (reference sequence). CDR3 amino acids: CASSLRGGVSYEQYF.

The chain joins TRBV19 to TRBJ1-2; TCRdb reports TRBD1, a call that lacks DNA to check it against. CDR1 and CDR2 (germline): LNHDA, SQIVND (reference sequence). CDR3 size: 13 residues. CDR3 protein: CASSGNRGYGYTF.

The chain has TRBV7-2 and TRBJ1-2; TCRdb names TRBD1, which stays unverified in the absence of DNA. This CDR3 spans 14 amino acids. From germline, CDR1 is SGHTA and CDR2 FQGNSA. The CDR3 protein is CASSGSGTNYGYTF.

The chain combines TRBV4-1 with TRBJ2-1; the D gene TCRdb calls, TRBD2, cannot be checked with no DNA. This CDR3 comprises 17 residues. Germline V gene lookup returns CDR1 MGHRA and CDR2 YSYEKL. The CDR3 loop reads CASSPPKLAGSYNEQFF.

This chain links TRBV5-1 with TRBJ2-3; TCRdb designates TRBD2, a call that cannot be tested without DNA. CDR3 length: 17 residues. Germline loops: CDR1 SGHRS, CDR2 YFSETQ. The CDR3 sequence is CASSKLALAARTDTQYF.

This sequence joins TRBV2 and TRBJ2-2; TCRdb's assignment of TRBD1 cannot be checked, as there is no DNA. The CDR3 extends over 16 amino acids. Germline lookup yields CDR1 SNHLY and CDR2 FYNNEI. CDR3 loop: CASRRWTRGIAGELFF.

The CDR3 is CASSQEGLAGVTDTQYF. This rearrangement joins TRBV3-1 to TRBJ2-3; TCRdb names TRBD2, which stays unverified in the absence of DNA. This CDR3 contains 17 residues. Germline values: CDR1 LGHDT, CDR2 YNNKEL (reference sequence).